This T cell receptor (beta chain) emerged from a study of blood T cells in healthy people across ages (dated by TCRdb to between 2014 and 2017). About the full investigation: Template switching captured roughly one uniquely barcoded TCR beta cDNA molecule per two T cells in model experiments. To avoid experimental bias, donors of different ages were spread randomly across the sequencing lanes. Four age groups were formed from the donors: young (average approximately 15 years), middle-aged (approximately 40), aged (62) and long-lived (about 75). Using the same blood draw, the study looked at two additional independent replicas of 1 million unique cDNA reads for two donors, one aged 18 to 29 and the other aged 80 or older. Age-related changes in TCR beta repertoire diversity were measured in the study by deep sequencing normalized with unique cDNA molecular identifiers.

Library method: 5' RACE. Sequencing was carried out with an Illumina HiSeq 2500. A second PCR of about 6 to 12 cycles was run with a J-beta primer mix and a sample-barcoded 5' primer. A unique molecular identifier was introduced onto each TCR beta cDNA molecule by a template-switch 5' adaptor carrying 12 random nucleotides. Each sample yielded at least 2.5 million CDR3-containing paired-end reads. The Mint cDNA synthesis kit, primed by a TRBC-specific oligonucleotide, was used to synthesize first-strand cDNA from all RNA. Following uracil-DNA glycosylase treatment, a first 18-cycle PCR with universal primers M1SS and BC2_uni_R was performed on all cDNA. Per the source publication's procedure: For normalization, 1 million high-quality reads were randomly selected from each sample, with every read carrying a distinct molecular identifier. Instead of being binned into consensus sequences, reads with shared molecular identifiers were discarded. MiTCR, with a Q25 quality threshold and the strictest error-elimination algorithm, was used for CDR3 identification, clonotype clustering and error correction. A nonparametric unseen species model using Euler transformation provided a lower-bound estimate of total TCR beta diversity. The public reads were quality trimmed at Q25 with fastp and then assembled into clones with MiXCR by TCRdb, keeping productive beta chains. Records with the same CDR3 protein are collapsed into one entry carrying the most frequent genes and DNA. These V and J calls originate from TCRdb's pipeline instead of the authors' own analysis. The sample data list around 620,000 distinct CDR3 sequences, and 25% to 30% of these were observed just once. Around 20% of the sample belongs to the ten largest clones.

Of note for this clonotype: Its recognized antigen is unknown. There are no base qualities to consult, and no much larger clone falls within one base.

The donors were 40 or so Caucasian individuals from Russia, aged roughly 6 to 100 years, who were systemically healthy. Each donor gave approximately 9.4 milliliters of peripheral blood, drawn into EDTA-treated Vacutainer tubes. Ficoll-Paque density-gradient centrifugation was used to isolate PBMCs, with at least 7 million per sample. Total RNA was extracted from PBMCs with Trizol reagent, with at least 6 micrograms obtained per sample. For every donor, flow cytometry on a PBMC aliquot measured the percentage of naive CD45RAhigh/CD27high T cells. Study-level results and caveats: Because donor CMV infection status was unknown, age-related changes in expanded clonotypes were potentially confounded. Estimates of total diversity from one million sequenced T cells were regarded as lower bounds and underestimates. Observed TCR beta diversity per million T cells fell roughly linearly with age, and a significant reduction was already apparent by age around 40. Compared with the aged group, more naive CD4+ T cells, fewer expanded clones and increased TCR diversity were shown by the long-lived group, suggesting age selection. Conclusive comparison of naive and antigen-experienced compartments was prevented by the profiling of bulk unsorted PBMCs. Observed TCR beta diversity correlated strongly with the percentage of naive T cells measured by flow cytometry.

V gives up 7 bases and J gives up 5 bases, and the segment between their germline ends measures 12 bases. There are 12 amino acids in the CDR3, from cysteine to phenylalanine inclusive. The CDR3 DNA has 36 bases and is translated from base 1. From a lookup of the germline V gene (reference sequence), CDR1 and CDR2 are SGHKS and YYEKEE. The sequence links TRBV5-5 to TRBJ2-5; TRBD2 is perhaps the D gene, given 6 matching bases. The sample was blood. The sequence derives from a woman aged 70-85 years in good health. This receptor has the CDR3 CASGVREETQYF. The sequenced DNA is TGTGCCAGCGGCGTACGGGAGGAGACCCAGTACTTC.